The rows below give T cell receptor beta chains drawn from one sample of a study of blood T cell repertoires in COVID-19. Libraries were prepared by immunoSEQ multiplex PCR; TCRdb keeps only in-frame clonotypes and omits some of them. Here the sample spans tens of thousands of clones, more than 80% being singletons. The sequencing input was peripheral blood. Receptor source: a woman of 80 years or more with acute or convalescent COVID-19. Each CDR3 is given with its conserved first and last residue. The D gene is left open where the match is weak. Where a row states a size, it is once, few, many or the class of an expanded clone; other rows omit it.

D,J,size,V,DNA,CDR3
TRBD1,TRBJ1-5,few,TRBV6-2/TRBV6-3,TGTGCCAGCAGTTCCCCGGGACAGGGGATGGATCAGCCCCAGCATTTT,CASSSPGQGMDQPQHF
.,TRBJ1-3,.,TRBV30,TGTGCCTGGAGTTCCGTCGGGGGGGACACCATATATTTT,CAWSSVGGDTIYF
TRBD1,TRBJ1-1,.,TRBV7-2,TGTGCCAGCAGCCTGTGGGGACAGGGGAGCATTTCGGACACTGAAGCTTTCTTT,CASSLWGQGSISDTEAFF
.,TRBJ1-2,.,TRBV2,TGTGCCAGCAGTTGGTCAGCGTCGGAAGGCTACACCTTC,CASSWSASEGYTF
TRBD1,TRBJ1-5,.,TRBV4-1,TGCGCCAGCAGCCACCCCGACAGGGAGAATCAGCCCCAGCATTTT,CASSHPDRENQPQHF
TRBD1,TRBJ1-3,once,TRBV18,TGTGCCAGCTCACCAACAGGGGGTCAGGCGTACTCTGGAAACACCATATATTTT,CASSPTGGQAYSGNTIYF
TRBD1,TRBJ2-7,.,TRBV7-3,TGTGCCAGCAGCCCCCCCGGGACAGTTGACGAGCAGTACTTC,CASSPPGTVDEQYF
TRBD1,TRBJ1-1,few,TRBV9,TGTGCCAGCAGTTCTGGAGAGGGGGCGACTGAAGCTTTCTTT,CASSSGEGATEAFF
.,TRBJ1-2,once,TRBV5-6,TGTGCCAGCAGCTTGGCCGTGCAGGGGTTTGGTGGCTACACCTTC,CASSLAVQGFGGYTF
.,TRBJ1-1,once,TRBV27,TGTGCCAGCAGTTCAGACACAGAGAACACTGAAGCTTTCTTT,CASSSDTENTEAFF
.,TRBJ2-5,.,TRBV5-4,TGTGCCAGCAGCTTGGGCAGGGGAAGTCAAGAGACCCAGTACTTC,CASSLGRGSQETQYF
.,TRBJ2-2,.,TRBV29-1,TGCAGCGTTTCCCTGGCGGCAAACACCGGGGAGCTGTTTTTT,CSVSLAANTGELFF
.,TRBJ2-5,.,TRBV28,TGTGCCAGCAGTTTACCCAGGGAGACCCAGTACTTC,CASSLPRETQYF
.,TRBJ2-3,.,TRBV30,TGTGCCTGGAGTGGAGGTAACCACAGCACAGATACGCAGTATTTT,CAWSGGNHSTDTQYF
.,TRBJ1-1,once,TRBV5-6,TGTGCCAGCAGCTTACTGAGCAGGGAAGCTTTCTTT,CASSLLSREAFF
.,TRBJ2-2,.,TRBV11-3,TGTGCCAGCAGCCGCCAGGGAAACACCGGGGAGCTGTTTTTT,CASSRQGNTGELFF
.,TRBJ1-5,.,TRBV30,TGTGCCTGGAGTGGAGTGAGTCGGGGGCCCCAGCATTTT,CAWSGVSRGPQHF
.,TRBJ2-2,.,TRBV6-4,TGTGCCAGCAGTGTTGCGGTCTTGAACACCGGGGAGCTGTTTTTT,CASSVAVLNTGELFF
TRBD1,TRBJ2-2,.,TRBV7-2,TGTGCCAGCAGCTTAAGGGCAGGGGGAACCGGGGAGCTGTTTTTT,CASSLRAGGTGELFF
.,TRBJ2-7,.,TRBV30,TGTGCCTGGAGTGTAGGGGACACCATTAATAACGAGCAGTACTTC,CAWSVGDTINNEQYF
TRBD2,TRBJ2-7,.,TRBV11-2,TGTGCCAGCAGCACACTCAGGACTAGCGGTACCGAGCAGTACTTC,CASSTLRTSGTEQYF
.,TRBJ2-7,once,TRBV5-1,TGCGCCAGCAGCCCCGATCGAGCAGGGAAGGGTTCATACGAGCAGTACTTC,CASSPDRAGKGSYEQYF
.,TRBJ2-2,.,TRBV19,TGTGCCAGTAGAACAGGGATTGGCGGGGAGCTGTTTTTT,CASRTGIGGELFF
.,TRBJ2-5,.,TRBV7-3,TGTGCCAGCAGCTCCCAGGCCCAAGAGACCCAGTACTTC,CASSSQAQETQYF
.,TRBJ1-1,.,TRBV18,TGTGCCAGCTCACCGGGGGGTGGTCACACTGAAGCTTTCTTT,CASSPGGGHTEAFF
TRBD1,TRBJ2-1,.,TRBV5-4,TGTGCCAGCAGCTTGACAGGGGGTTACAATGAGCAGTTCTTC,CASSLTGGYNEQFF
TRBD1,TRBJ1-5,medium-sized,TRBV15,TGTGCCACCAGCAGAGATAAGGGGGCTAATCAGCCCCAGCATTTT,CATSRDKGANQPQHF
.,TRBJ1-1,.,TRBV14,TGTGCCAGCAGCCCACAGGTGAACACTGAAGCTTTCTTT,CASSPQVNTEAFF